The clone carrying this T cell receptor (beta chain) has just one count. Its antigen is unidentified. Germline CDR1 and CDR2: MNHEY and SMNVEV (reference sequence). This CDR3 spans 15 amino acids. The J segment lost 1 base and the V segment lost 6 bases, leaving 7 bases of the junction unmatched. The data originate from a study of cytotoxic CD8 clonotypes in ibrutinib-treated CLL. The repertoire was sequenced with immunoSEQ multiplex PCR; TCRdb's copy has only in-frame clones and lacks some. The sample contains tens of thousands of clones, under 75% of which appear only once. Findings and limits, study-wide: Upon ibrutinib response clonality rose, and upon progression it fell back toward baseline.

The chain carries TRBV27 and TRBJ1-1, with 8 bases identical to TRBD1. This TCR was recovered from a human donor with chronic lymphocytic leukemia. The source material was PBMCs, sampled after 12 months of ibrutinib treatment. The CDR3 sequence is CASRDRGPPNTEAFF. The DNA for the CDR3 is TGTGCCAGCAGAGACAGGGGCCCTCCGAACACTGAAGCTTTCTTT.